This T cell receptor beta chain comes out of a study of cytomegalovirus exposure and HLA in healthy donors (TCRdb year 2017). With respect to the entire study: An earlier analysis of more than 550 of the donors reported 250 to 350 Gb of sequence data and around 100 million unique TCR beta sequences obtained from 150 million to 200 million T cells. The number of donors typed differed by locus, with roughly 629-640 for A, B, C, DRB1 and DQB1, around 500 for DQA1, over 600 for DPA1, and about 450 for DPB1. The T cell repertoires of under 700 subjects were profiled by immunosequencing and related to cytomegalovirus serostatus. The study aimed to test whether signatures of past pathogen exposure could be identified by cataloging public T cell receptors. Among the roughly 410 genotyped donors, around 81% belonged to the genetic ancestry cluster associated with self-reported Caucasian donors. Class I and class II HLA loci were covered by the typing at four-digit resolution. In a later genetic analysis, genome-wide SNP genotypes for about 60% of the 666 donors were used, and that subset was treated as a discovery cohort. A separate validation cohort of roughly 110 different subjects was used in addition to the 666-subject first cohort. Donor age, sex, ethnicity and CMV serostatus were compiled together with the repertoire data. Four to six DR-DQ haplotypes were handled as single units for association and clustering because linkage in the cohort was strong. Rather than using new phenotypic data, the later analysis identified candidate immune exposures from TCR beta sequences and from how often those sequences occurred across donors. Across 300 to 500 genotyped donors of the cohort, an average of roughly 250,000 unique TCR beta nucleotide sequences per donor were sequenced, and approximately 17% of those sequences were non-productive. The study combined high-throughput TCR immunosequencing, statistical association of individual TCRs with disease status, and machine learning to predict cytomegalovirus infection status. Every repertoire in the discovery cohort had been generated on one and the same sequencing platform. Roughly 300 gigabases of sequencing data and roughly 90 million unique TCR sequences were included in an early release covering around 650 HLA-typed donors. In a later analysis, previously published TCR beta repertoires from 666 donors were re-analyzed and high-resolution HLA genotyping was added so that TCR occurrence patterns could be studied. An earlier analysis of more than 450 of the donors used high-throughput TCR beta sequencing to judge whether each TCR beta V gene segment behaved as functional or pseudogenic.

The cohort was made up of approximately 670 healthy bone marrow donors. All cohort members were sampled while nominally healthy, although unrecorded immune exposures were likely present. The donor was CMV seronegative and was included in the group of 352 seronegative cohort members. A peripheral blood sample was collected from each donor, and TCR beta sequencing was performed on peripheral blood mononuclear cells. The Qiagen DNeasy Blood Extraction Kit was used to extract genomic DNA from the blood cell samples. The protocol used for the library was the immunoSEQ multiplex PCR assay. A mixture of 60 forward primers for TCR Vbeta segments and 13 reverse primers for TCR Jbeta segments was used in the multiplex PCR. Amplification of the CDR3 region of rearranged TCR beta genes was performed with a multiplex PCR assay on genomic DNA. The amplified TCR beta libraries were sequenced on the Illumina HiSeq System as 87-base-pair reads. The source study handled its data this way. A later analysis counted tens of millions of unique TCR beta chains across the approximately 700 repertoires, and around 9.9 million of these chains were shared by at least two donors. Raw reads were error-corrected and collapsed into unique sequences with a nearest-neighbor algorithm that merged closely related sequences to remove PCR and sequencing errors. V, D and J gene segments were assigned by aligning CDR3 sequences to IMGT reference sequences. For a sequence to be retained, a match of at least six nucleotides was required to both a V gene segment and a J gene segment. A rearrangement counted as productive if the CDR3 had no stop codons and remained in frame with V and J, and every other rearrangement counted as non-productive. CDR3 was defined by IMGT convention, running from the second conserved V-encoded cysteine to the conserved J-encoded phenylalanine. Sequences without an unambiguous match to a single V gene segment were excluded from the earlier analysis of over 500 of the donors. In an earlier analysis of approximately 560 of the donors, a V segment was called functional when productive rearrangements were above 56.7%, and segregating when the standard deviation between donors exceeded 5%. A statistical classification framework was developed to diagnose cytomegalovirus status using the catalog of TCR beta chain sequences. In a later analysis, V and J genes were assigned by comparing TCR nucleotide sequences against IMGT/GENE-DB human TR gene sequences. In a later analysis, CDR3 sequences and most-parsimonious VDJ recombination scenarios were assigned using the TCRdist pipeline. A later analysis defined each TCR beta chain by its CDR3 amino acid sequence plus V-gene family, and excluded reads lacking a unique V-gene family. In a later analysis, around 600 highly shared, low-generation-probability nucleotide sequences were removed to address suspected cross-contamination and a sequencing artifact. In a later analysis, a clonal expansion index was calculated for each public chain from normalized within-repertoire ranks of inferred template counts. In a later analysis, generation probabilities were computed using a VDJ recombination model fitted to out-of-frame rearrangements, and the results were checked against IGoR. In a later analysis, TCR-TCR, TCR-HLA and TCR-CMV co-occurrence was scored with hypergeometric tests, and a repertoire-size bias correction was applied to TCR pairs. False discovery rates were estimated in a later analysis by permuting HLA or CMV assignments 20 times. In a later analysis, co-occurring TCRs were grouped with DBSCAN, and TCRdist sequence similarity was added when clustering was performed within HLA-allele-positive subsets. Repertoires with fewer than 30,000 or more than 120,000 public chains, plus five repertoires with anomalous nucleotide sharing, were excluded from co-occurrence clustering. What TCRdb holds here is the immuneACCESS table cut down to in-frame rearrangements. Part of the clones is not present; checked against another copy, under half of the missing clones reflect an unresolved V gene, and the others are unexplained. D and trimming come from the DNA, and the V and J calls and clone size come from that table. The sample profile shows over 110,000 clones; 82% of them were found once. About 2.3% of the sample goes to the ten largest clones.

Note on this clone: Its specific antigen is unknown. Base qualities are not provided; no much larger clone lies one nucleotide away.

Overall study outcomes, separate from this receptor: The classifier was reported to diagnose cytomegalovirus status with high specificity and sensitivity in both the original cohort and the validation cohort. Linkage disequilibrium might explain the correlated functional status among segregating V segments, but an unknown experimental factor could not be ruled out. CMV serostatus was the only immune exposure information available for the cohort. A further reported finding was that TCR beta sequences accurately predicted the HLA-A and HLA-B alleles for most subjects in the first cohort. The authors suggested that the approach could potentially be generalized to other disease states and immunological phenotypes. A few of the identified cytomegalovirus-associated TCR beta chains were confirmed in vitro to be specific for cytomegalovirus antigens. A later analysis found that most CMV-associated TCR beta chains appeared HLA-restricted, with HLA associations seemingly driven largely by CMV exposure. When HLA alleles, especially DR and DQ, strongly co-occurred, attributing TCR associations to individual alleles was difficult. According to a later analysis, parvovirus B19, influenza, CMV and Epstein-Barr virus appeared linked to several top co-occurrence clusters. In a later analysis, HLA-associated TCR beta chains were found to be more clonally expanded and to have lower generation probabilities than equally common non-associated chains. A cluster of highly shared sequence variants was judged likely to be a technical artifact of the sequencing pipeline. According to a later analysis, TCR association rates differed among HLA loci, with DRB1 alleles showing the most associated TCRs and HLA-C alleles showing the fewest. Because counts were too low, some 17 rarely observed V segments, including chromosome 9 orphons, were left out of the earlier analysis of approximately 580 of the donors. A total of about 150 TCR beta chains were listed by the study as associated with cytomegalovirus. Roughly uniform sequencing depth across donors was assumed in presence/absence analyses, although this assumption may not hold. At a false discovery rate of 0.05, a later analysis linked about 16,000 TCR beta sequences to specific HLA alleles. HLA typing was unavailable for some donors at each locus, so association tests used only the typed subset. Most TCR sequences were observed very rarely across donors, whereas some public TCRs were present in many individuals. According to a later genetic analysis, donors in an Asian-associated ancestry cluster had fewer N-insertions in productive TCRs than the approximately 610-donor mean. The cohort was sequenced for TCR beta chains only, and without alpha or paired-chain data the features that could be detected were limited. A later genetic analysis associated a missense DCLRE1C variant with V-gene and J-gene trimming of TCR beta chains, and an independent cohort replicated the association. In an earlier analysis of about 540 of the donors, most TCR beta V segments were observed in productive rearrangements about 87% or about 30% of the time, broadly matching IMGT annotations.

The TCR was taken from a male donor in good health and CMV-seronegative. The sample was PBMCs.

The encoded CDR3 is CASSPTQGQPQHF. The bases are TGTGCCAGCAGCCCAACTCAGGGCCAGCCCCAGCATTTT. The rearrangement combines TRBV7-9 with TRBJ1-5; a tentative D call is TRBD1 (5 bases match). From the germline V gene (reference sequence), CDR1 is SEHNR and CDR2 is FQNEAQ. Trimming takes 5 bases from V and 7 bases from J, and the germline ends sit 12 bases apart. The CDR3 spans 13 residues, from the cysteine through the phenylalanine. Just CDR3 DNA is preserved here, 39 bases in frame from base 1. Extended through the reference TRBV7-9 and TRBJ1-5 proteins, this CDR3 yields the full variable domain: DTGVSQNPRHKITKRGQNVTFRCDPISEHNRLYWYRQTLGQGPEFLTYFQNEAQLEKSRLLSDRFSAERPKGSFSTLEIQRTEQGDSAMYLCASSPTQGQPQHFGDGTRLSIL.